The next 30 T cell receptor beta chains were all read from a single sample in a study. TRBV12-4/TRBJ1-2 clonotypes were amplified with adaptor-ligated barcode primers. TCRdb recomputed calls from the multiplex PCR reads with MiXCR, one row per CDR3 protein. The sample comprises roughly 600 distinct CDR3 sequences, roughly 15% of which are singletons, and 21% rests with the top ten. The source material was naive CD4+ T cells sorted from blood. Documented subset: naive CD4+ T cells, CD4+CD45RA+CD25-. These receptors all stem from a female donor with breast cancer.

By sample fraction, this clonotype is medium-sized. The chain employs TRBV12-3 or TRBV12-4 and TRBJ1-2; D remains ambiguous. The CDR3 covers 11 residues. V lost 6 bases and J 4 bases, leaving 6 bases between the germline ends. The CDR3 nucleotides are TGTGCCAGCAGCTCGATCTATGGCTACACCTTC. The encoded protein is CASSSIYGYTF.

This clonotype is termed medium-sized (0.01 to 0.1%). J is TRBJ1-2 and V is TRBV12-3 or TRBV12-4; TRBD1 matches at 7 bases. Germline trimming cut 7 bases from V and 3 bases from J; bases unmatched to any gene: 8. This CDR3 has 14 amino acids. Here the CDR3 reads CASTSGTAYYGYTF. The CDR3 coding sequence is TGTGCCAGCACCTCCGGGACAGCGTACTATGGCTACACCTTC.

In its sample, this clonotype is medium-sized. The gene calls are TRBV12-3 or TRBV12-4 and TRBJ1-2; D remains ambiguous. V was cut by 11 bases and J by 3 bases, with 19 bases left in between. CDR3 length equals 14 residues. As DNA, the CDR3 is TGTGCCGCGCTGACTACCGGGGTGGACTATGGCTACACCTTC. Its protein product is CAALTTGVDYGYTF.

Within the sample, this clonotype is medium-sized (0.01 to 0.1%). The chain is built from TRBV12-3 or TRBV12-4 and TRBJ1-2; a possible D gene is TRBD1 (5 bases). The ends were cut back, 6 bases at V and 3 bases at J, with 14 bases in the middle. CDR3 size: 14 residues. For the CDR3, the DNA is TGTGCCAGCAGCCCAAGTCCAGGGCACTATGGCTACACCTTC. Protein product: CASSPSPGHYGYTF.

This clonotype has only a few counts. A much larger clone differs from this one at a single base, so this may be a read error. V usage is TRBV12-3 or TRBV12-4 and J usage is TRBJ1-2; the match to TRBD1 covers 7 bases. CDR3 length equals 14 residues. Here the CDR3 DNA reads TGTGCCAACAGTGCCTCACAGGGGTCCTATGGCTACACCTTC. This gives the protein CANSASQGSYGYTF.

Judged by abundance, this clonotype is large (0.1 to 1%). V and J are TRBV12-3 or TRBV12-4 and TRBJ1-2, with a possible D match to TRBD1 (6 bases). Trimming removed 4 bases from V and 3 bases from J, with 12 bases in between. The CDR3 length is 14 residues. The CDR3: CASSSTGTHYGYTF. The CDR3 nucleotides read TGTGCCAGCAGTTCCACAGGGACGCACTATGGCTACACCTTC.

This clonotype qualifies as medium-sized. The CDR3 nucleotides are TGTGCCAGCAGTTTGTATACCGGTGGCTACACCTTC. This translates into CASSLYTGGYTF. V and J are TRBV12-3 or TRBV12-4 and TRBJ1-2; no clear D gene. V was trimmed by 3 bases and J by 7 bases, leaving 9 bases between them. The CDR3 runs 12 residues.

This clonotype was seen a few times. V and J are TRBV12-3 or TRBV12-4 and TRBJ1-2; no definite D call. V shed 3 bases and J shed 7 bases, with 15 bases lying between them. This CDR3 spans 14 amino acids. This CDR3 reads CASSLERLSSGYTF. CDR3 DNA sequence: TGTGCCAGCAGTTTGGAGAGGCTTTCAAGTGGCTACACCTTC.

The V gene is TRBV12-3 or TRBV12-4, the J gene TRBJ1-2; perhaps TRBD1 as D (6 bases). V was clipped by 5 bases and J by 4 bases, with 8 bases between them. The CDR3 spans 12 residues. Written as DNA, the CDR3 is TGTGCCAGCAGTCTACAGGGCTATGGCTACACCTTC. Translating it yields CASSLQGYGYTF.

The chain recombines TRBV12-3 or TRBV12-4 with TRBJ1-2; perhaps TRBD1 as D (5 bases). This CDR3 has 11 residues. V was trimmed by 5 bases and J by 7 bases, leaving 8 bases between them. The CDR3 loop reads CASSEGFGYTF. CDR3 DNA sequence: TGTGCCAGCAGTGAGGGGTTTGGCTACACCTTC.

This clonotype ranks as large. The chain links TRBV12-3 or TRBV12-4 to TRBJ1-2, with 8 bases matching TRBD1. The CDR3 sequence is 14 residues long. The V segment lost 4 bases and the J segment 6 bases; nucleotides outside the gene matches: 7. The CDR3 DNA reads as TGTGCCAGCAGTTCGACAGGGGACGGAAATGGCTACACCTTC. Amino acid sequence: CASSSTGDGNGYTF.

By share, this clonotype counts as medium-sized. The chain recombines TRBV12-3 or TRBV12-4 with TRBJ1-2, with D maybe TRBD1 (5 bases). The length of the CDR3 is 13 residues. V was clipped by 3 bases and J by 4 bases, with 9 bases between them. The chain's CDR3 is CASSFQGSYGYTF. In DNA form, the CDR3 reads TGTGCCAGCAGTTTCCAGGGTAGCTATGGCTACACCTTC.

This clonotype is judged large. The chain uses TRBV12-3 or TRBV12-4 and TRBJ1-2, with D tentatively TRBD1 (5 bases). Trimming stripped 4 bases from V and 3 bases from J, with 12 bases between. There are 14 residues in the CDR3. The CDR3 is CASSSQGGYYGYTF. CDR3 bases: TGTGCCAGCAGTTCCCAGGGAGGCTACTATGGCTACACCTTC.

This clonotype is labeled as large. The J gene is TRBJ1-2, the V gene TRBV12-3 or TRBV12-4; D unresolved. The CDR3 has 13 residues. Deletions cut 6 bases from V and 3 bases from J, with 11 bases between. DNA of the CDR3: TGTGCCAGCAGAATAGGGAATTACTATGGCTACACCTTC. Translating gives CASRIGNYYGYTF.

This clonotype was counted only a few times. The chain employs TRBV12-3 or TRBV12-4 and TRBJ1-2; D possibly corresponds to TRBD1 (6 bases). The CDR3 totals 13 residues. V lost 3 bases, J lost 3 bases, and 8 bases lay in between. The CDR3 loop is CASSLTGDYGYTF. CDR3 DNA sequence: TGTGCCAGCAGTTTGACAGGCGACTATGGCTACACCTTC.

By proportion, this clonotype is medium-sized (0.01 to 0.1%). The rearrangement joins TRBV12-3 or TRBV12-4 to TRBJ1-2, with a weak D call TRBD1 (5 bases). V was shortened by 6 bases and J by 3 bases, with 14 bases between the two germline ends. The CDR3 spans 14 residues. The DNA of the CDR3 is TGTGCCAGCAGCCTGCAGGGATTTCACTATGGCTACACCTTC. Encoded protein: CASSLQGFHYGYTF.

Of note for this clonotype: A much larger clone lies a single base off, so this may be a read error. V usage is TRBV12-3 or TRBV12-4 and J usage is TRBJ1-2, with TRBD1 as a possible D gene (5 bases). CDR3 length: 13 amino acids. DNA of the CDR3: TGTGCCAACAGTTTCGCCGGACATTATGGCTACACCTTC. It codes for CANSFAGHYGYTF.

Sample share makes this clonotype medium-sized. The genes are TRBV12-3 or TRBV12-4 and TRBJ1-2; a possible D gene is TRBD1 (5 bases). This CDR3 spans 16 amino acids. V was pared by 3 bases and J by 0 bases, with 14 bases between. The CDR3 loop reads CASSLQGSLTNYGYTF. Written as DNA, the CDR3 is TGTGCCAGCAGTTTGCAGGGATCCCTCACTAACTATGGCTACACCTTC.

This clonotype is labeled medium-sized (0.01 to 0.1%). The chain recombines TRBV12-3 or TRBV12-4 with TRBJ1-2; perhaps TRBD1 as D (6 bases). CDR3 length equals 15 residues. Trimming stripped 6 bases from V and 2 bases from J, with 16 bases between. CDR3 coding DNA: TGTGCCAGCAGACGCTCAGGGGCCCTCAACTATGGCTACACCTTC. The encoded protein is CASRRSGALNYGYTF.

In this sample, this clonotype is medium-sized. The rearrangement joins TRBV12-3 or TRBV12-4 to TRBJ1-2; D gene unclear. This CDR3 spans 14 amino acids. Trimming pared 3 bases from V and 4 bases from J, leaving 12 bases between. The CDR3 region is CASSLSGEVYGYTF. For the CDR3, the DNA is TGTGCCAGCAGTTTGAGCGGCGAGGTCTATGGCTACACCTTC.

This clonotype is large. The chain recombines TRBV12-3 or TRBV12-4 with TRBJ1-2; D may be TRBD1 (5 bases). The CDR3 covers 16 residues. The V and J ends lost 3 bases and 3 bases respectively, with 17 bases between them. The CDR3 loop is CASSLGRGPSDYGYTF. The CDR3 DNA reads TGTGCCAGCAGTTTGGGACGGGGACCGAGTGACTATGGCTACACCTTC.

By share of the sample, this clonotype is medium-sized. V is TRBV12-3 or TRBV12-4 and J is TRBJ1-2; the D is unclear. The germline V and J ends were trimmed by 1 base and 9 bases, with 15 bases remaining between them. The CDR3 loop spans 14 amino acids. Here the CDR3 reads CASSLGRGSDRYTF. The CDR3 bases are TGTGCCAGCAGTTTAGGAAGAGGGTCGGATCGCTACACCTTC.

In its sample, this clonotype is large. The chain carries TRBV12-3 or TRBV12-4 and TRBJ1-2, with 7 bases aligning to TRBD1. J lost 2 bases, V lost 6 bases, and 3 bases had no gene match. CDR3 length: 13 residues. This CDR3 reads CASRETGNYGYTF. DNA for the CDR3: TGTGCCAGCAGGGAGACAGGGAACTATGGCTACACCTTC.

The chain links TRBV12-3 or TRBV12-4 to TRBJ1-2; TRBD1 aligns across 9 bases. This CDR3 region has 16 residues. The V and J ends lost 5 bases and 5 bases, in that order; junction bases with no gene match: 12. For the CDR3, the DNA is TGTGCCAGCAGTGCCGGGACAGGGAAAGGAGGGTATGGCTACACCTTC. Its protein product is CASSAGTGKGGYGYTF.

This clonotype is large in the sample. The chain uses TRBV12-3 or TRBV12-4 and TRBJ1-2, with D possibly TRBD1 on 5 matching bases. This CDR3 region has 11 residues. The V end was cut by 4 bases, the J end by 8 bases, with 8 bases between. The CDR3 DNA reads TGTGCCAGCAGTTCTGGGGACGGCTACACCTTC. Its protein is CASSSGDGYTF.

This clonotype is large (0.1 to 1%) in the sample. The chain recombines TRBV12-3 or TRBV12-4 with TRBJ1-2, with 8 bases fitting TRBD1. This CDR3 comprises 14 residues. With V trimmed by 6 bases and J by 4 bases, 7 bases remained unmatched. Here the CDR3 DNA reads TGTGCCAGCAGCCCAGGACAGGGAACCTATGGCTACACCTTC. Protein product: CASSPGQGTYGYTF.

The sample holds many counts of this clonotype. Here the CDR3 DNA reads TGTGCCAGCAGCTGGGGTCTTGGGAGGGTCGCTGGGGACTATGGCTACACCTTC. It specifies CASSWGLGRVAGDYGYTF. This chain joins TRBV12-3 or TRBV12-4 and TRBJ1-2; no firm D call. This CDR3 is built from 18 residues. The V gene lost 6 bases and the J gene lost 3 bases, with 26 bases spanning the gap.

This clonotype was seen only once. CDR3 residues: CASSFTGTHYGYTF. The DNA of the CDR3 is TGTGCCAGCAGTTTTACAGGGACGCACTATGGCTACACCTTC. The rearrangement links TRBV12-3 or TRBV12-4 to TRBJ1-2, with a possible D match to TRBD1 (6 bases). Between the trimmed V and J ends, which lost 3 bases and 3 bases, there was a span of 11 bases. CDR3 length: 14 residues.

This clonotype ranks as medium-sized. CDR3: CASSFGTGTSYGYTF. The CDR3 region has the DNA TGTGCCAGCAGTTTCGGGACAGGGACTTCCTATGGCTACACCTTC. The chain combines TRBV12-3 or TRBV12-4 with TRBJ1-2; 9 bases fit TRBD1. V lost 3 bases, J lost 4 bases, and 6 bases stayed unmatched. The CDR3 has 15 amino acids.

Relative to its sample, this clonotype is large. V is TRBV12-3 or TRBV12-4 and J is TRBJ1-2, with no clear D. CDR3 length: 13 amino acids. Trimming removed 4 bases at V and 3 bases at J, with 9 bases between. The DNA of the CDR3 is TGTGCCAGCAGTTCCGGGTTAGACTATGGCTACACCTTC. Protein sequence: CASSSGLDYGYTF.